The 5 T cell receptor beta chains listed next were all sequenced from one sample in a study of blood T cell repertoires in COVID-19. Libraries were prepared by immunoSEQ multiplex PCR; TCRdb keeps only in-frame clonotypes and omits some of them. In the table there are approximately 310,000 clones, roughly 88% of which are singletons. Sequencing was carried out using PBMCs or T cells enriched from blood (not recorded which). These receptors were taken from a man between 25 and 39 years old who had recovered from COVID-19.

The V call is TRBV9, the J call TRBJ1-1; D is undetermined. Germline V gene sequence: CDR1 SGDLS, CDR2 YYNGEE. There are 16 residues in the CDR3. Trimming removed 0 bases at V and 1 base at J, with 13 bases between. CDR3 in DNA: TGTGCCAGCAGCGTAGGTCGTGGGCACCAGAACACTGAAGCTTTCTTT. Amino acids: CASSVGRGHQNTEAFF.

V usage is TRBV11-2 and J usage is TRBJ2-7, with 8 bases matching TRBD2. The V and J ends lost 1 base and 2 bases, in that order; junction bases with no gene match: 10. This CDR3 comprises 17 residues. Germline CDR1 reads SGHAT; CDR2 reads FQNNGV. This CDR3 is CASSLVRSGGRPYEQYF. CDR3 DNA sequence: TGTGCCAGCAGCTTAGTGCGGTCGGGGGGGCGACCCTACGAGCAGTACTTC. The variable domain in full, completed from reference TRBV11-2 and TRBJ2-7, reads EAGVAQSPRYKIIEKRQSVAFWCNPISGHATLYWYQQILGQGPKLLIQFQNNGVVDDSQLPKDRFSAERLKGVDSTLKIQPAKLEDSAVYLCASSLVRSGGRPYEQYFGPGTRLTVT.

This chain uses TRBV7-2 with TRBJ2-4, with TRBD2 identical over 7 bases. Per the germline V gene, CDR1 is SGHTA and CDR2 is FQGNSA. CDR3 size: 14 residues. J gave up 3 bases and V 4 bases, and 3 bases lay outside the gene matches. DNA for the CDR3: TGTGCCAGCAGCTCCAGGACTAGCAAAAACATTCAGTACTTC. It specifies CASSSRTSKNIQYF.

This chain uses TRBV24-1 with TRBJ2-1; 9 nucleotides match TRBD2. Trimming at V came to 7 bases and at J to 7 bases, leaving 10 bases not matched to a gene. This CDR3 is 15 amino acids long. Germline V gene sequence: CDR1 KGHDR, CDR2 SFDVKD. CDR3 DNA sequence: TGTGCCACCAGGAAACCTAGCGGGATTAGGAATGAGCAGTTCTTC. It is translated as CATRKPSGIRNEQFF.

This clone was recorded a few times. V usage is TRBV6-4 and J usage is TRBJ2-3; tentatively, D is TRBD1 (6 bases). Between the trimmed V and J ends, which lost 4 bases and 3 bases, there was a span of 14 bases. Germline V gene data show CDR1 as MRHNA and CDR2 as SNTAGT. The CDR3 consists of 15 residues. The CDR3 loop is CASSVQGSGTDTQYF. The CDR3 DNA is TGTGCCAGCAGTGTCCAGGGGTCAGGGACAGATACGCAGTATTTT.